Below, 13 T cell receptor beta chains from the same sample are listed, as sequenced in a study of blood T cell repertoires in COVID-19. This table comes from immunoSEQ multiplex PCR, and its TCRdb copy is limited to in-frame clones, with some not included. There are about 140,000 clones in the sample; roughly 84% occur only once, and more than 3% lies in the top ten. The sample taken for sequencing was PBMCs or T cells enriched from blood (not recorded which). Source of these receptors: a man in his fifties or sixties in a cohort exposed to, infected with or recovered from COVID-19 (not recorded which).

The rearrangement links TRBV19 to TRBJ1-6, with D possibly TRBD1 on 6 matching bases. Trimming took off 5 bases at V and 8 bases at J, with 13 bases between the two ends. The CDR3 covers 14 residues. CDR1 and CDR2 from the germline V gene are LNHDA and SQIVND (reference sequence). The CDR3 region has the DNA TGTGCCAGTAGTGCCCAGGGGAGTTATTCACCCCTCCACTTT. Translating gives CASSAQGSYSPLHF.

The V and J genes are TRBV27 and TRBJ1-2; D is uncertain. Per the germline V gene, CDR1 is MNHEY and CDR2 is SMNVEV (reference sequence). V was trimmed by 3 bases and J by 0 bases, leaving 8 bases between them. The CDR3 loop spans 14 amino acids. The CDR3 coding sequence is TGTGCCAGCAGTTTCACAGCCACTAACTATGGCTACACCTTC. Its translation: CASSFTATNYGYTF.

V usage is TRBV24-1 and J usage is TRBJ2-5, with 10 bases that match TRBD1. Trimming removed 5 bases from V and 1 base from J; junction bases left unmatched: 6. The CDR3 contains 16 residues. CDR1 and CDR2 (germline): KGHDR, SFDVKD. The CDR3 here is CATSGPGTGAQETQYF. The CDR3 DNA sequence: TGTGCCACCAGTGGGCCAGGGACAGGGGCCCAAGAGACCCAGTACTTC.

V is TRBV30 and J is TRBJ2-1, with 8 nucleotides matching TRBD1. Trimming took 1 base from V and 2 from J; bases not matched to a gene: 4. Germline V CDR1 and CDR2: GTSNPN, SVGIG (reference sequence). The length of the CDR3 is 15 residues. Here the CDR3 DNA reads TGTGCCTGGAGTGGAGACAGGGGACCCTACAATGAGCAGTTCTTC. Translation gives CAWSGDRGPYNEQFF.

The chain recombines TRBV3-1 (or the pseudogene TRBV3-2) with TRBJ2-7; D is possibly TRBD1 (6 bases). V shed 4 bases and J shed 3 bases, with 10 bases lying between them. CDR3 size: 13 residues. Germline CDR1 reads LGHDT; CDR2 reads YNNKEL (reference sequence). CDR3 DNA: TGTGCCAGCAGCCCCGACAGGAGCTACGAGCAGTACTTC. Translation: CASSPDRSYEQYF.

This chain connects TRBV5-1 to TRBJ2-3; D might be TRBD1 (6 bases). CDR1 SGHRS and CDR2 YFSETQ come from the germline V gene. The CDR3 runs to 15 residues. V gave up 0 bases and J gave up 4 bases, with 12 bases separating them. This chain's CDR3 is CASSLDRANPDTQYF. The CDR3 bases are TGCGCCAGCAGCTTGGACAGGGCGAACCCAGATACGCAGTATTTT.

The CDR3 is CASSYTGAGGYTF. The CDR3 DNA is TGTGCCAGCAGTTATACAGGGGCGGGTGGCTACACCTTC. The chain couples TRBV7-2 to TRBJ1-2; 7 nucleotides align to TRBD1. The junction had 8 bases not matched to a gene; V was cut back by 6 bases and J by 7 bases. The CDR3 extends over 13 amino acids. CDR1 and CDR2 from the germline V gene are SGHTA and FQGNSA.

The chain joins TRBV2 to TRBJ2-6, with D maybe TRBD1 (6 bases). V shed 10 bases and J shed 0 bases, with 10 bases lying between them. Germline values: CDR1 SNHLY, CDR2 FYNNEI. CDR3 length: 14 amino acids. CDR3 bases: TGTGCCACCTGGACAGACTCTGGGGCCAACGTCCTGACTTTC. As protein: CATWTDSGANVLTF.

The chain is built from TRBV7-9 and TRBJ2-7; 9 bases are shared with TRBD2. With 5 bases clipped from V and 3 bases from J, the junction kept 8 bases outside the gene matches. Per the germline V gene, CDR1 is SEHNR and CDR2 is FQNEAQ (reference sequence). This CDR3 spans 15 amino acids. CDR3 loop: CASSPRGSGSYEQYF. CDR3 DNA sequence: TGTGCCAGCAGCCCTCGAGGTAGCGGGAGCTACGAGCAGTACTTC.

The gene calls are TRBV27 and TRBJ2-7; 10 nucleotides line up with TRBD2. CDR1 and CDR2 (germline): MNHEY, SMNVEV (reference sequence). CDR3 length: 15 amino acids. V was pared by 4 bases and J by 2 bases, with 5 bases of the junction left unmatched. The CDR3 DNA is TGTGCCAGCAGTTCGCGGCTAGCGGGAGCCTACGAGCAGTACTTC. Encoded protein: CASSSRLAGAYEQYF.

The count of this clone is one. The chain carries TRBV29-1 and TRBJ2-1; TRBD2 is a possible D gene (6 bases). This CDR3 is 14 amino acids long. The germline CDR1 and CDR2 sequences are SQVTM and ANQGSEA. V dropped 4 bases and J dropped 4 bases, with 14 bases sitting between them. The CDR3 spells CSVVIADTYNEQFF. DNA of the CDR3: TGCAGCGTTGTAATAGCGGACACTTACAATGAGCAGTTCTTC.

The chain employs TRBV15 and TRBJ1-6; possible D gene TRBD1, 5 bases. Germline CDR1 and CDR2: LNHNV and YYDKDF (reference sequence). There are 19 residues in the CDR3. Trimming shortened V by 0 bases and J by 0 bases, and 15 bases separated the two germline ends. The CDR3 loop is CATSRDQGRGGSYNSPLHF. The DNA of the CDR3 is TGTGCCACCAGCAGAGATCAGGGTAGGGGAGGCTCCTATAATTCACCCCTCCACTTT.

The chain has TRBV30 and TRBJ1-2; D not certain. The V gene lost 0 bases and the J gene lost 8 bases, with 13 bases spanning the gap. This CDR3 region has 13 residues. The germline V gene has CDR1 GTSNPN and CDR2 SVGIG (reference sequence). This CDR3 reads CAWSVPQVRGYTF. CDR3 in DNA: TGTGCCTGGAGTGTACCCCAGGTTAGGGGCTACACCTTC.